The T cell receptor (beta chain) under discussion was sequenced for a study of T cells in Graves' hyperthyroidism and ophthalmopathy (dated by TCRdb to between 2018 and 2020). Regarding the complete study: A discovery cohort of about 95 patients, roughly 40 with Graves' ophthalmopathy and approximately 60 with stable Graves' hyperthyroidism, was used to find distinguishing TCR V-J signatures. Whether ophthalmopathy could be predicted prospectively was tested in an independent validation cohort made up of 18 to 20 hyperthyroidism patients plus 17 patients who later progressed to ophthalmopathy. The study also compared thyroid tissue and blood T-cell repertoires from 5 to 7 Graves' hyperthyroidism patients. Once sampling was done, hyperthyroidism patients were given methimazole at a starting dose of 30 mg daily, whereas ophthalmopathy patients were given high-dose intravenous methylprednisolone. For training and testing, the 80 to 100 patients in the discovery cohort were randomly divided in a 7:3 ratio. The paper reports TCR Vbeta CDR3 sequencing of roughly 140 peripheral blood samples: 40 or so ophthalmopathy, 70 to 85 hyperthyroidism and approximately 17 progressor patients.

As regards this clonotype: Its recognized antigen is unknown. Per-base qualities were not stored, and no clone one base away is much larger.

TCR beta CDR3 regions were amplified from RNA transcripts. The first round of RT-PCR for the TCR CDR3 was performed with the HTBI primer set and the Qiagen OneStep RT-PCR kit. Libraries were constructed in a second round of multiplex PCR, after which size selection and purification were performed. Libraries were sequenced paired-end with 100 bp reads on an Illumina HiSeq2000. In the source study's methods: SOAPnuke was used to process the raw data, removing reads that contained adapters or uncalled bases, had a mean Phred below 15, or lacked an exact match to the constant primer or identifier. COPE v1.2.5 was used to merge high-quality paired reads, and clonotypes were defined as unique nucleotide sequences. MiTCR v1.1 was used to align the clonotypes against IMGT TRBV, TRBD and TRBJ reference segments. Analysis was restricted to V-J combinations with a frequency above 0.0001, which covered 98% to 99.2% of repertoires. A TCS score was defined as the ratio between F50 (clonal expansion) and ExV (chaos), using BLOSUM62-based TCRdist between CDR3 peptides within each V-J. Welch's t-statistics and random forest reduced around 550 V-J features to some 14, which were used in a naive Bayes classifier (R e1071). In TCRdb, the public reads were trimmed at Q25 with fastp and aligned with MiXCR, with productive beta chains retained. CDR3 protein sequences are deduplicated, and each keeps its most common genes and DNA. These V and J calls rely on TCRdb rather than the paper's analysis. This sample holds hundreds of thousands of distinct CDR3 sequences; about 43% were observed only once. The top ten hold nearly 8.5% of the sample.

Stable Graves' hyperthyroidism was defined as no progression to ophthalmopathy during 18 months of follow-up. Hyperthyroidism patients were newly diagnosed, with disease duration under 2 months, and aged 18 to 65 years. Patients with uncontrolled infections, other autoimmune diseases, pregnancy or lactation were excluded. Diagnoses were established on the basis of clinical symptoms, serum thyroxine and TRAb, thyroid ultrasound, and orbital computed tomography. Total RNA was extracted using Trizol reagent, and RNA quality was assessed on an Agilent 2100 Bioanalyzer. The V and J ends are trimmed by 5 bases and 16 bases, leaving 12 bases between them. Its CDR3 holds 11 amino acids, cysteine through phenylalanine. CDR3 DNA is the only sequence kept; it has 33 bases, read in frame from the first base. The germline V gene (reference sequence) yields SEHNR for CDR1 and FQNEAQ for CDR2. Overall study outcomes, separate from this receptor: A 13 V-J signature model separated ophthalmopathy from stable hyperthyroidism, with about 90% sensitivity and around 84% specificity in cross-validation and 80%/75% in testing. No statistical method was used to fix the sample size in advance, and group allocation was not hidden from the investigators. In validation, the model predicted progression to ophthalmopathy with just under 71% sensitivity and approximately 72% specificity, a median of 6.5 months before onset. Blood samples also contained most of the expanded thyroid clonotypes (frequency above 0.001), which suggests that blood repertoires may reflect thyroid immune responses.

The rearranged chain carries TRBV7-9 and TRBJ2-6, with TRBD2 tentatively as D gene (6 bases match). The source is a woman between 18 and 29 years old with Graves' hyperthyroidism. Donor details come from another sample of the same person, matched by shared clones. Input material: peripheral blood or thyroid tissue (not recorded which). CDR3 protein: CASSTLRELTF. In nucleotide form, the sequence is TGTGCCAGCAGCACCTTACGGGAGCTGACTTTC.